A single sample gave rise to the 19 T cell receptor beta chains below, sequenced in a study of T cells in Graves' hyperthyroidism and ophthalmopathy. Amplified regions were TCR beta CDR3 sequences from RNA transcripts. A first-round RT-PCR of the TCR CDR3 used the HTBI primer set. TCRdb reprocessed the multiplex PCR reads with MiXCR, giving one entry per CDR3 protein. The sample carries fewer than 650,000 distinct CDR3 sequences, 12% to 15% recorded once. Sequencing input: blood. The receptor set was obtained from a woman between 18 and 29 years old with Graves' ophthalmopathy.

Of note for this clonotype: A much larger clone sits a single nucleotide away, making a read error possible. The genes are TRBV27 and TRBJ2-7; D uncertain. V lost 5 bases to trimming and J lost 2 bases, with 10 bases between them. Per the germline V gene, CDR1 is MNHEY and CDR2 is SMNVEV (reference sequence). The CDR3 is 13 amino acids. CDR3 in amino acids: CASSDFYTYEQYF. CDR3 nucleotides: TGTGCCAGCAGTGATTTTTACACCTACGAGCAGTACTTC.

This clonotype was seen many times. The chain links TRBV11-3 to TRBJ2-7, with TRBD2 matching over 13 bases. Germline values: CDR1 SGHNT, CDR2 YENEEA. This CDR3 comprises 15 residues. Trimming removed 5 bases from V and 2 bases from J; junction bases left unmatched: 3. The CDR3: CASSKTSGRAYEQYF. The CDR3 DNA reads TGTGCCAGCAGCAAAACTAGCGGGAGGGCCTACGAGCAGTACTTC.

The sample holds many counts of this clonotype. The chain carries TRBV7-2 and TRBJ1-5, with D perhaps matching TRBD1 (6 bases). The ends were cut back, 2 bases at V and 1 base at J, with 12 bases in the middle. In germline, CDR1 is SGHTA, CDR2 FQGNSA. CDR3 length: 16 amino acids. The CDR3 bases are TGTGCCAGCAGCTTAATGGGGGCTTCGAGCAATCAGCCCCAGCATTTT. This sequence encodes CASSLMGASSNQPQHF. Full variable domain (remainder filled in from reference TRBV7-2 and TRBJ1-5): GAGVSQSPSNKVTEKGKDVELRCDPISGHTALYWYRQSLGQGLEFLIYFQGNSAPDKSGLPSDRFSAERTGGSVSTLTIQRTQQEDSAVYLCASSLMGASSNQPQHFGDGTRLSIL.

The chain links TRBV24-1 to TRBJ2-5, with D possibly matching TRBD2 (6 bases). The CDR3 is 18 amino acids. V lost 9 bases, J lost 2 bases, and 27 bases lay in between. In germline, CDR1 is KGHDR, CDR2 SFDVKD. CDR3 residues: CATDPATPGTRPQETQYF. In DNA, the CDR3 is TGTGCCACCGATCCCGCGACGCCCGGGACTCGACCTCAAGAGACCCAGTACTTC.

This clonotype was seen ten or more times. The genes are TRBV28 and TRBJ1-2; 8 nucleotides align to TRBD1. Germline CDR1 MDHEN, CDR2 SYDVKM. This CDR3 comprises 18 residues. The V and J ends lost 4 bases and 3 bases, in that order; junction bases with no gene match: 16. The CDR3 loop reads CASSSPPYSDRADYGYTF. CDR3 sequence (DNA): TGTGCCAGCAGTTCACCCCCCTATTCGGACAGGGCGGACTATGGCTACACCTTC.

This clonotype was detected only a few times. This chain connects TRBV24-1 to TRBJ2-5; perhaps TRBD1 as D (6 bases). CDR1 and CDR2 from the germline V gene are KGHDR and SFDVKD. Trimming left V 7 bases short and J 4 bases short, with 12 bases between. CDR3 size: 13 residues. DNA for the CDR3: TGTGCCACCAGAGGGGCAGGGGCAGAGACCCAGTACTTC. Amino acid sequence: CATRGAGAETQYF.

The sample holds many counts of this clonotype. The V gene is TRBV11-3, the J gene TRBJ1-2, with 7 bases lining up with TRBD1. Germline values: CDR1 SGHNT, CDR2 YENEEA. The V and J ends lost 4 bases and 3 bases, in that order; junction bases with no gene match: 5. This CDR3 is 14 amino acids long. The DNA for the CDR3 is TGTGCCAGCAGCTGGACAGGCCTAGACTATGGCTACACCTTC. Translation: CASSWTGLDYGYTF.

This clonotype was detected a few times. The chain links TRBV2 to TRBJ1-5; maybe TRBD1 (5 bases). Germline-derived CDR1 and CDR2 are SNHLY and FYNNEI. V gave up 1 base and J gave up 5 bases, with 9 bases separating them. The CDR3 consists of 14 residues. The CDR3 nucleotides read TGTGCCAGCAGTGAAGGGGGCCTGTATCAGCCCCAGCATTTT. Amino acids: CASSEGGLYQPQHF.

This chain uses TRBV7-9 with TRBJ2-2; possibly TRBD2 for D (5 bases). The CDR3 is 15 amino acids. Trimming took off 7 bases at V and 6 bases at J, with 18 bases between the two ends. Looked up from germline, CDR1 is SEHNR and CDR2 is FQNEAQ (reference sequence). The CDR3 DNA reads TGTGCCAGCACGCCGGGATCTTTTTTATCCGGGGAGCTGTTTTTT. Protein sequence: CASTPGSFLSGELFF.

This clonotype was seen ten or more times. The CDR3: CAINPTASGGYTF. CDR3 nucleotide sequence: TGTGCCATCAATCCGACAGCCAGTGGTGGCTACACCTTC. The rearrangement links TRBV10-3 to TRBJ1-2; perhaps TRBD1 as D (5 bases). V lost 7 bases, J lost 7 bases, and 16 bases lay in between. Germline V gives CDR1 ENHRY, CDR2 SYGVKD. This CDR3 has 13 amino acids.

Comments on this clonotype: Germline and junction disagree at one end, which may indicate a read error. This chain links TRBV24-1 with TRBJ2-1; D is tentatively TRBD1 or TRBD2 (5 bases each). This CDR3 is built from 14 residues. In germline, CDR1 is KGHDR, CDR2 SFDVKD. Here the CDR3 DNA reads TGTGCCACCAGTGACTGGGACGGGAACAATGAGCGGTTCTTC. Protein product: CATSDWDGNNERFF.

The chain links TRBV18 to TRBJ1-3, with D maybe TRBD1 (5 bases). V lost 2 bases, J lost 2 bases, and 10 bases lay in between. The CDR3 spans 15 residues. Germline CDR1 is KGHSH and CDR2 is LQKENI. CDR3 nucleotides: TGTGCCAGCTCACCAGAGGGGAACCCTGGAAACACCATATATTTT. Residues: CASSPEGNPGNTIYF.

The chain recombines TRBV19 with TRBJ2-7; 8 positions agree with TRBD2. Losses at the gene ends were 2 bases for V and 2 bases for J; bases not matched to a gene: 2. The CDR3 is 14 residues long. Per the germline V gene, CDR1 is LNHDA and CDR2 is SQIVND (reference sequence). The CDR3 protein is CASSITSGAYEQYF. CDR3 DNA sequence: TGTGCCAGTAGTATAACTAGCGGAGCCTACGAGCAGTACTTC.

This chain joins TRBV5-1 and TRBJ2-1; unclear D gene. V lost 0 bases to trimming and J lost 7 bases, with 5 bases between them. The CDR3 consists of 12 residues. The germline V gene has CDR1 SGHRS and CDR2 YFSETQ. The CDR3 is CASSLGQNEQFF. CDR3 sequence (DNA): TGCGCCAGCAGCTTGGGCCAGAATGAGCAGTTCTTC.

The table lists this clonotype with many counts. This sequence joins TRBV16 and TRBJ1-5; D possibly corresponds to TRBD1 (6 bases). With 2 bases removed from V and 2 bases from J, the gap between germline ends came to 10 bases. Germline CDR1 is KGHSY and CDR2 is FQNENV. CDR3 length equals 15 residues. CDR3 nucleotide sequence: TGTGCCAGCAGCCAAGGGTCAGGGGGCAATCAGCCCCAGCATTTT. Amino acid sequence: CASSQGSGGNQPQHF.

This clonotype was counted many times. V usage is TRBV7-9 and J usage is TRBJ1-1; TRBD1 is a possible D gene (6 bases). V lost 3 bases to trimming and J lost 3 bases, with 11 bases between them. The CDR3 sequence is 14 residues long. Germline loops: CDR1 SEHNR, CDR2 FQNEAQ (reference sequence). CDR3 residues: CASSFTEGDTEAFF. The CDR3 coding sequence is TGTGCCAGCAGCTTCACAGAGGGGGACACTGAAGCTTTCTTT.

This clonotype appeared many times. The gene calls are TRBV20-1 and TRBJ2-3, with unresolved D. This CDR3 has 12 amino acids. Deletions cut 3 bases from V and 5 bases from J, with 9 bases between. Germline V gene lookup returns CDR1 DFQATT and CDR2 SNEGSKA (reference sequence). The CDR3 region has the DNA TGCAGTGCTAGTTCATTTCGAGATACGCAGTATTTT. Residues: CSASSFRDTQYF.

The rearrangement links TRBV15 to TRBJ1-5; tentative D call: TRBD1 (6 bases). V lost 1 base and J lost 4, with 14 bases in between. The CDR3 covers 16 residues. CDR1 LNHNV and CDR2 YYDKDF come from the germline V gene (reference sequence). The chain's CDR3 is CATSRGKEGVNQPQHF. The CDR3 nucleotides are TGTGCCACCAGCAGAGGCAAGGAGGGGGTGAATCAGCCCCAGCATTTT.

The gene calls are TRBV9 and TRBJ1-6; no firm D call. The germline CDR1 and CDR2 sequences are SGDLS and YYNGEE. Trimming left V 0 bases short and J 4 bases short, with 5 bases between. This CDR3 is 14 amino acids long. DNA for the CDR3: TGTGCCAGCAGCGTAGACAAGTATAATTCACCCCTCCACTTT. This gives the protein CASSVDKYNSPLHF.